This T cell receptor beta chain was profiled in a study of cytomegalovirus exposure and HLA in healthy donors. Whole-study results and caveats: Several of the most significant clusters were apparently associated with common viral pathogens in a later analysis. Highest at DRB1 and lowest at HLA-C, TCR association rates differed among HLA loci in a later analysis.

CDR1 is MNHEY and CDR2 is SMNVEV in the germline V gene (reference sequence). The CDR3 extends over 13 amino acids. Trimming removed 5 bases at V and 8 bases at J, with 12 bases between. PCR primers comprised 60 Vbeta and 13 Jbeta primers. Only in-frame clones appear in the TCRdb table, and some are missing; sequencing was by immunoSEQ multiplex PCR. This repertoire shows some 140,000 clones, approximately 85% found once; its top ten account for about 6.7%. Only one count was recorded for this clone. Its matching antigen is unknown. The clonotype was recovered from a woman aged 25-40 years in good health and CMV-seropositive. The genes are TRBV27 and TRBJ1-4; maybe TRBD1 (6 bases). Sequenced sample: PBMCs. The CDR3 sequence is CASSTNRDEKLFF. The DNA of the CDR3 is TGTGCCAGCAGTACCAACAGGGACGAAAAACTGTTTTTT. Drawing the rest from reference TRBV27 and TRBJ1-4, the complete variable domain is EAQVTQNPRYLITVTGKKLTVTCSQNMNHEYMSWYRQDPGLGLRQIYYSMNVEVTDKGDVPEGYKVSRKEKRNFPLILESPSPNQTSLYFCASSTNRDEKLFFGSGTQLSVL.